Below are 27 T cell receptor beta chains sequenced from a single sample in a study of shared clonotypes between healthy human individuals. Clones were read by immunoSEQ multiplex PCR, and TCRdb kept only the in-frame ones, dropping some. The repertoire includes more than 2 million clones, approximately 95% of them detected once, and around 0.13% sits in the top ten. Sequenced sample: naive CD4+ T cells sorted from blood. The subset here: CD45RA+ positively selected. The receptor set was obtained from a man aged 18 to 30 in good health.

The chain employs TRBV2 and TRBJ2-1, with 9 bases aligning to TRBD2. J gave up 6 bases and V 5 bases, and 11 bases lay outside the gene matches. CDR3 length equals 16 residues. Germline CDR1 is SNHLY and CDR2 is FYNNEI. CDR3 sequence: CASSRLGTSMGNEQFF. The CDR3 bases are TGTGCCAGCAGTCGGCTGGGGACTAGCATGGGCAATGAGCAGTTCTTC.

This chain joins TRBV5-1 and TRBJ1-2, with 10 bases aligning to TRBD1. The CDR3 length is 15 residues. J was trimmed by 8 bases and V by 2 bases; bases with no gene match: 9. Germline lookup yields CDR1 SGHRS and CDR2 YFSETQ. The CDR3 DNA sequence: TGCGCCAGCAGCTTTGAAGGGACAGGGGTGAGAGGCTACACCTTC. This codes for CASSFEGTGVRGYTF.

The chain carries TRBV6-1 and TRBJ2-3; D may match TRBD1 or TRBD2 (6 bases each). Trimming cost V 2 bases and J 8 bases, with 17 bases left between them. The CDR3 length is 15 residues. Germline loops: CDR1 MNHNS, CDR2 SASEGT. The CDR3 DNA is TGTGCCAGCAGTGAAATGGTCGTGGGGGGCGGTACGCAGTATTTT. Its protein is CASSEMVVGGGTQYF.

This chain links TRBV5-1 with TRBJ2-3, with D tentatively TRBD1 (6 bases). The CDR3 is 15 residues long. Germline CDR1 is SGHRS and CDR2 is YFSETQ. V shed 4 bases and J shed 4 bases, with 16 bases lying between them. Written as DNA, the CDR3 is TGCGCCAGCAGCGCCGGGACACCCGGGCCAGATACGCAGTATTTT. This encodes CASSAGTPGPDTQYF.

In the case of this clone: This CDR3 is also generated by other DNA sequences in the sample. J is TRBJ2-7 and V is TRBV5-4; 7 bases agree with TRBD1. V dropped 0 bases and J dropped 4; count of bases not matched to a gene: 7. The CDR3 contains 15 residues. Germline CDR1 reads SGHNT; CDR2 reads YYREEE (reference sequence). The CDR3 DNA reads TGTGCCAGCAGCTTGGAGGCAGGGGGTGTGTACGAGCAGTACTTC. Its translation: CASSLEAGGVYEQYF.

This chain connects TRBV18 to TRBJ2-5, with 14 positions matching TRBD2. CDR3 length: 19 amino acids. Germline V CDR1 and CDR2: KGHSH, LQKENI. The V gene end was trimmed by 2 bases and the J gene end by 4 bases; junction bases not matched to a gene: 12. DNA for the CDR3: TGTGCCAGCTCACCAGAGACTAGCGGGAGGGCCAGGCTCCGAGAGACCCAGTACTTC. It is translated as CASSPETSGRARLRETQYF. Together with reference TRBV18 and TRBJ2-5, the CDR3 gives the full variable domain: NAGVMQNPRHLVRRRGQEARLRCSPMKGHSHVYWYRQLPEEGLKFMVYLQKENIIDESGMPKERFSAEFPKEGPSILRIQQVVRGDSAAYFCASSPETSGRARLRETQYFGPGTRLLVL.

The chain employs TRBV7-2 and TRBJ1-1; D ambiguous. Germline lookup yields CDR1 SGHTA and CDR2 FQGNSA. Trimming took 3 bases from V and 0 from J, leaving 8 bases between them. There are 14 residues in the CDR3. CDR3 in DNA: TGTGCCAGCAGCTTTATGACGCTGAACACTGAAGCTTTCTTT. Residues: CASSFMTLNTEAFF.

The table lists this clone with a count of one. V is TRBV13 and J is TRBJ2-7; 7 bases are a match to TRBD2. This CDR3 spans 13 amino acids. The germline V gene encodes CDR1 PRHDT and CDR2 FYEKMQ (reference sequence). After removal of 10 bases from V and 4 bases from J, the junction contained 10 bases not matched to a gene. The CDR3, as DNA: TGTGCCAAAAAAGGGAAGCGGGGTTACGAGCAGTACTTC. Translation: CAKKGKRGYEQYF.

The chain has TRBV2 and TRBJ2-5; D call uncertain. Germline CDR1 SNHLY, CDR2 FYNNEI. The CDR3 runs 15 residues. Trimming removed 6 bases from V and 4 bases from J, with 18 bases in between. In DNA, the CDR3 is TGTGCCAGCAGCCCTCCCCTGGTCATCGCAGAGACCCAGTACTTC. It specifies CASSPPLVIAETQYF. The complete variable domain, with remaining parts taken from reference TRBV2 and TRBJ2-5, reads EPEVTQTPSHQVTQMGQEVILRCVPISNHLYFYWYRQILGQKVEFLVSFYNNEISEKSEIFDDQFSVERPDGSNFTLKIRSTKLEDSAMYFCASSPPLVIAETQYFGPGTRLLVL.

The V gene is TRBV7-2, the J gene TRBJ1-2; 8 nucleotides align to TRBD1. This CDR3 contains 15 residues. J was trimmed by 2 bases and V by 6 bases; bases with no gene match: 8. The germline V gene has CDR1 SGHTA and CDR2 FQGNSA. The CDR3 DNA reads as TGTGCCAGCAGAGTTTCAGGGGGCCCCAACTATGGCTACACCTTC. It yields the protein CASRVSGGPNYGYTF. Variable domain in full (rest from reference TRBV7-2 and TRBJ1-2): GAGVSQSPSNKVTEKGKDVELRCDPISGHTALYWYRQSLGQGLEFLIYFQGNSAPDKSGLPSDRFSAERTGGSVSTLTIQRTQQEDSAVYLCASRVSGGPNYGYTFGSGTRLTVV.

This CDR3 is CASSLGTSGASWYQETQYF. The DNA of the CDR3 is TGTGCCAGCAGCTTGGGGACTAGCGGGGCATCTTGGTACCAAGAGACCCAGTACTTC. This sequence joins TRBV13 and TRBJ2-5; 13 bases are shared with TRBD2. Germline lookup yields CDR1 PRHDT and CDR2 FYEKMQ (reference sequence). V trimming: 3 bases; J trimming: 0 bases; junction bases outside the gene matches: 10. The CDR3 extends over 19 amino acids.

This chain joins TRBV18 and TRBJ2-3; TRBD2 agrees at 8 bases. After removal of 3 bases from V and 4 bases from J, the junction contained 9 bases not matched to a gene. The CDR3 has 16 amino acids. The germline V gene encodes CDR1 KGHSH and CDR2 LQKENI. The CDR3 loop reads CASSPPIREGSDTQYF. The CDR3 nucleotides are TGTGCCAGCTCACCTCCTATCCGGGAGGGGTCAGATACGCAGTATTTT.

The chain combines TRBV2 with TRBJ1-2; 11 positions agree with TRBD1. The CDR3 is 16 amino acids. Trimming took 4 bases from V and 6 from J; bases not matched to a gene: 10. Germline V gene sequence: CDR1 SNHLY, CDR2 FYNNEI. CDR3 in amino acids: CASSAAAGQGADGYTF. CDR3 nucleotides: TGTGCCAGCAGTGCGGCCGCTGGACAGGGGGCAGATGGCTACACCTTC.

The chain joins TRBV30 to TRBJ2-1; possible D gene TRBD2, 6 bases. Per germline, CDR1 GTSNPN and CDR2 SVGIG (reference sequence). The CDR3 contains 11 residues. The germline V and J ends were trimmed by 5 bases and 9 bases, with 11 bases remaining between them. The CDR3 loop reads CAWLLAGEQFF. The CDR3 nucleotides read TGTGCCTGGCTACTAGCAGGTGAGCAGTTCTTC.

This chain links TRBV7-9 with TRBJ2-3, with D maybe TRBD2 (6 bases). This CDR3 comprises 18 residues. CDR1 is SEHNR, CDR2 FQNEAQ, per germline (reference sequence). V lost 3 bases and J lost 6, with 25 bases in between. Here the CDR3 DNA reads TGTGCCAGCAGCTTTTTAGGGGCCTTGGGACTTCCCACCGATACGCAGTATTTT. It specifies CASSFLGALGLPTDTQYF.

V usage is TRBV7-8 and J usage is TRBJ2-3; tentative D call: TRBD2 (5 bases). The CDR3 is 13 residues long. Trimming took 5 bases from V and 6 from J, leaving 12 bases between them. Germline CDR1 SGHVS, CDR2 FQNEAQ. As DNA, the CDR3 is TGTGCCAGCAGCCCCCGGACTCACGATACGCAGTATTTT. Its translation: CASSPRTHDTQYF.

Notes on this clone: Within the sample, other DNA sequences also encode this same CDR3. The chain combines TRBV6-1 with TRBJ1-5; the D is unclear. Trimming removed 8 bases at V and 0 bases at J, with 8 bases between. CDR1 and CDR2 from the germline V gene are MNHNS and SASEGT. The CDR3 has 13 residues. For the CDR3, the DNA is TGTGCCAGCGGGGAGTATAGCAATCAGCCCCAGCATTTT. Its protein product is CASGEYSNQPQHF.

This chain joins TRBV9 and TRBJ2-7, with 11 bases matching TRBD2. CDR1 and CDR2 (germline): SGDLS, YYNGEE. The CDR3 totals 15 residues. After removal of 5 bases from V and 5 bases from J, the junction contained 9 bases not matched to a gene. The CDR3 DNA reads TGTGCCAGCAGTGTTACCCTTAGCGGGAGGGACGAGCAGTACTTC. It yields the protein CASSVTLSGRDEQYF.

The rearrangement joins TRBV6-1 to TRBJ2-7; 7 bases are a match to TRBD2. This CDR3 contains 14 residues. Germline V CDR1 and CDR2: MNHNS, SASEGT. V was clipped by 7 bases and J by 2 bases; unmatched bases: 8. CDR3 sequence (DNA): TGTGCCAGCACTCCCACAGCGGGAACCTACGAGCAGTACTTC. Translated, it gives CASTPTAGTYEQYF.

V and J are TRBV6-6 and TRBJ1-6; 7 bases are shared with TRBD1. Germline V lookup: CDR1 MNHNY, CDR2 SVGAGI (reference sequence). The length of the CDR3 is 13 residues. Unmatched junction bases numbered 4, after V lost 8 bases and J lost 6 bases. CDR3 nucleotides: TGTGCCAGCTACAGGGGCGGTAATTCACCCCTCCACTTT. Translation gives CASYRGGNSPLHF.

The rearrangement links TRBV10-3 to TRBJ2-5, with D perhaps TRBD2 (5 bases). Trimming took 0 bases from V and 1 from J, leaving 9 bases between them. The CDR3 has 15 amino acids. CDR1 and CDR2 from the germline V gene are ENHRY and SYGVKD. The CDR3: CAISESRGLQETQYF. DNA for the CDR3: TGTGCCATCAGTGAGTCAAGAGGACTCCAAGAGACCCAGTACTTC.

V gene TRBV7-9 combines with J gene TRBJ1-4; 9 nucleotides line up with TRBD1. This CDR3 has 15 residues. Per the germline V gene, CDR1 is SEHNR and CDR2 is FQNEAQ (reference sequence). With V trimmed by 6 bases and J by 8 bases, 10 bases remained unmatched. The CDR3 nucleotides read TGTGCCAGCAGAGGAGAACAGGGGGCTGGGGAAAAACTGTTTTTT. It specifies CASRGEQGAGEKLFF. The entire variable domain, with the rest obtained from reference TRBV7-9 and TRBJ1-4, is as follows: DTGVSQNPRHKITKRGQNVTFRCDPISEHNRLYWYRQTLGQGPEFLTYFQNEAQLEKSRLLSDRFSAERPKGSFSTLEIQRTEQGDSAMYLCASRGEQGAGEKLFFGSGTQLSVL.

The V and J genes are TRBV6-1 and TRBJ1-6; D ambiguous. The CDR3 is 11 residues long. In germline, CDR1 is MNHNS, CDR2 SASEGT. V shed 1 base and J shed 16 bases, with 8 bases lying between them. CDR3 region: CASSEVWSLHF. CDR3 in DNA: TGTGCCAGCAGTGAAGTCTGGAGTCTCCACTTT.

The chain uses TRBV5-6 and TRBJ1-5, with TRBD1 matching over 8 bases. The CDR3 is 15 amino acids. Per the germline V gene, CDR1 is SGHDT and CDR2 is YYEEEE. V shed 0 bases and J 6 bases; nucleotides not matched to a gene: 5. CDR3 DNA sequence: TGTGCCAGCAGCTTGGGGACAGGGAAGGGTCAGCCCCAGCATTTT. Translating it yields CASSLGTGKGQPQHF.

V gene TRBV5-1 combines with J gene TRBJ2-4, with D maybe TRBD2 (5 bases). Deletions cut 4 bases from V and 1 base from J, with 18 bases between. Germline lookup yields CDR1 SGHRS and CDR2 YFSETQ. The CDR3 is made up of 17 amino acids. The CDR3 is CASSHPGGLEAKNIQYF. CDR3 sequence (DNA): TGCGCCAGCAGCCACCCCGGCGGGTTAGAGGCCAAAAACATTCAGTACTTC.

This rearrangement joins TRBV29-1 to TRBJ2-7; D perhaps matches TRBD1 (6 bases). CDR1 SQVTM and CDR2 ANQGSEA come from the germline V gene. The CDR3 length is 16 residues. V was clipped by 0 bases and J by 0 bases, with 15 bases between them. The DNA of the CDR3 is TGCAGCGTTGAAGACGCCGAGGGGGTTGGCTCCTACGAGCAGTACTTC. Amino acids: CSVEDAEGVGSYEQYF.

V is TRBV2 and J is TRBJ1-5, with TRBD1 as a possible D gene (5 bases). The V end lost 0 bases, the J end lost 2 bases, and 14 bases lay between the germline ends. Germline V gene data show CDR1 as SNHLY and CDR2 as FYNNEI. This CDR3 region has 17 residues. DNA of the CDR3: TGTGCCAGCAGTGAAGCGCTTCCAGGGCGCGGCAATCAGCCCCAGCATTTT. This encodes CASSEALPGRGNQPQHF.